Each of the 30 T cell receptor beta chains below was sequenced from the same sample in a study of T cell responses to AZD1222 COVID-19 vaccine. Clones were read by immunoSEQ multiplex PCR, and TCRdb kept only the in-frame ones, dropping some. This table has some 150,000 clones, approximately 90% appearing once. Sequencing was performed on peripheral blood, taken on day 0 of AZD1222 vaccination. The receptors were gathered from an adult in good health.

V gene TRBV7-3 combines with J gene TRBJ2-3, with 12 bases matching TRBD2. The CDR3 sequence is 20 residues long. Trimming took 4 bases from V and 2 from J; bases not matched to a gene: 16. Germline CDR1 and CDR2: SGHTA and FQGTGA. CDR3 DNA: TGTGCCAGCAGCTCTGCCCTCCTTCGACTAGCGGGAGACTTCACAGATACGCAGTATTTT. Its protein is CASSSALLRLAGDFTDTQYF.

In its sample, this clone was seen once. The junction shows a germline mismatch at one end, possibly a read error. This sequence joins TRBV7-8 and TRBJ2-1, with TRBD1 matching over 10 bases. The CDR3 sequence is 15 residues long. Germline-derived CDR1 and CDR2 are SGHVS and FQNEAQ. Here the CDR3 DNA reads TGTGCCAGCACCACGGGGACAGGGGCCGGCAATCAGCAGTTCTTC. Amino acid sequence: CASTTGTGAGNQQFF.

The V and J genes are TRBV10-3 and TRBJ2-7; D may be TRBD1 (5 bases). CDR1 and CDR2 (germline): ENHRY, SYGVKD. Trimming left V 6 bases short and J 6 bases short, with 12 bases between. This CDR3 is built from 12 residues. For the CDR3, the DNA is TGTGCCATCAGCCAAGCAGGGCGCGAGCAGTACTTC. Protein product: CAISQAGREQYF.

This clone was recorded only once. The gene calls are TRBV21-1 and TRBJ2-4; the table's D call of TRBD2 was not tested on the DNA. TRBV21-1 is a known pseudogene. The CDR3 extends over 14 amino acids. CDR3 sequence (DNA): TGTGCCACCTCGCTGAGCGTAGCCAAAAACATTCAGTACTTC. This codes for CATSLSVAKNIQYF.

V gene TRBV28 combines with J gene TRBJ2-1; TRBD2 agrees at 9 bases. J was trimmed by 7 bases and V by 8 bases; bases with no gene match: 15. This CDR3 spans 16 amino acids. Per the germline V gene, CDR1 is MDHEN and CDR2 is SYDVKM. CDR3 nucleotide sequence: TGTGCCAGCCTGGGGGCTAGCGGGATCGTCCGTAATGAGCAGTTCTTC. It is translated as CASLGASGIVRNEQFF. The entire variable domain, with the rest obtained from reference TRBV28 and TRBJ2-1, is as follows: DVKVTQSSRYLVKRTGEKVFLECVQDMDHENMFWYRQDPGLGLRLIYFSYDVKMKEKGDIPEGYSVSREKKERFSLILESASTNQTSMYLCASLGASGIVRNEQFFGPGTRLTVL.

This chain connects TRBV18 to TRBJ1-1; no reliable D call. Trimming shortened V by 1 base and J by 1 base, and 10 bases separated the two germline ends. This CDR3 region has 15 residues. Germline V gene sequence: CDR1 KGHSH, CDR2 LQKENI. The CDR3 DNA follows: TGTGCCAGCTCACCACGGGAACACCCGAACACTGAAGCTTTCTTT. It yields the protein CASSPREHPNTEAFF.

The J gene is TRBJ2-7, the V gene TRBV27; no firm D call. Germline V gene sequence: CDR1 MNHEY, CDR2 SMNVEV (reference sequence). The CDR3 is 14 residues long. Trimming took off 2 bases at V and 2 bases at J, with 10 bases between the two ends. CDR3 protein: CASSLAIYPYEQYF. The CDR3 DNA sequence: TGTGCCAGCAGTTTAGCGATATATCCCTACGAGCAGTACTTC.

This chain links TRBV7-9 with TRBJ2-1; possibly TRBD1 for D (6 bases). V was pared by 2 bases and J by 8 bases, with 16 bases between. The CDR3 has 15 amino acids. Germline V gives CDR1 SEHNR, CDR2 FQNEAQ (reference sequence). CDR3 loop: CASSLSGTRADEQFF. Here the CDR3 DNA reads TGTGCCAGCAGCTTATCCGGGACACGAGCGGATGAGCAGTTCTTC.

The chain uses TRBV5-8 and TRBJ2-2, with a tentative D call TRBD1 (6 bases). Trimming stripped 8 bases from V and 1 base from J, with 18 bases between. Germline lookup yields CDR1 SGHTS and CDR2 YDEGEE. The CDR3 is 16 residues long. CDR3: CARKKLRGKNTGELFF. The CDR3, as DNA: TGTGCCAGGAAAAAACTCAGGGGAAAGAACACCGGGGAGCTGTTTTTT.

V and J are TRBV24-1 and TRBJ2-1; the D gene is possibly TRBD2 (6 bases). Germline CDR1 reads KGHDR; CDR2 reads SFDVKD. The CDR3 extends over 15 amino acids. Trimming took off 4 bases at V and 2 bases at J, with 11 bases between the two ends. CDR3 sequence reads: CATSEPAGTYNEQFF. DNA for the CDR3: TGTGCCACCAGTGAACCCGCGGGAACCTACAATGAGCAGTTCTTC.

V is TRBV12-2 and J is TRBJ2-7. TRBV12-2 has pseudogene status. CDR3 length equals 17 residues. This CDR3 is CASRSISGPDISYEQYF. CDR3 sequence (DNA): TGTGCAAGTCGCTCAATCTCAGGACCAGATATTTCCTACGAGCAGTACTTC.

The V gene is TRBV3-1 (or the pseudogene TRBV3-2), the J gene TRBJ1-2; tentatively, D is TRBD1 (5 bases). Trimming took off 4 bases at V and 8 bases at J, with 8 bases between the two ends. This CDR3 is 11 amino acids long. In germline, CDR1 is LGHDT, CDR2 YNNKEL (reference sequence). CDR3 nucleotide sequence: TGTGCCAGCAGCCCCGGGACGGGCTACACCTTC. This translates into CASSPGTGYTF.

The CDR3 region is CASSSTGAGVALHF. CDR3 bases: TGTGCCAGCAGCTCGACAGGGGCAGGGGTAGCCCTCCACTTT. The chain recombines TRBV7-2 with TRBJ1-6, with 8 bases matching TRBD1. Per germline, CDR1 SGHTA and CDR2 FQGNSA. The V gene end was trimmed by 4 bases and the J gene end by 14 bases; junction bases not matched to a gene: 10. This CDR3 is 14 amino acids long.

This chain connects TRBV3-1 (or the pseudogene TRBV3-2) to TRBJ2-1; possibly TRBD1 or TRBD2 for D (5 bases each). In germline, CDR1 is LGHDT, CDR2 YNNKEL (reference sequence). CDR3 size: 15 residues. V lost 4 bases, J lost 6 bases, and 16 bases lay in between. The CDR3 region has the DNA TGTGCCAGCAGCCTTCGTCGGGGCCAAATCAATGAGCAGTTCTTC. Amino acid sequence: CASSLRRGQINEQFF.

The rearrangement uses TRBV11-2 and TRBJ2-1; no clear D. V lost 2 bases to trimming and J lost 9 bases, with 8 bases between them. CDR3 length equals 12 residues. The germline CDR1 and CDR2 sequences are SGHAT and FQNNGV. In DNA, the CDR3 is TGTGCCAGCAGCTTAAGGCCCACTGAGCAGTTCTTC. It codes for CASSLRPTEQFF.

This clone has a handful of counts. The rearrangement links TRBV2 to TRBJ2-2; TRBD2 might be the D (7 bases). Trimming stripped 3 bases from V and 0 bases from J, with 17 bases between. The CDR3 is 18 residues long. Germline V gives CDR1 SNHLY, CDR2 FYNNEI. CDR3 in amino acids: CASSDGGTWLANTGELFF. In nucleotides, the CDR3 is TGTGCCAGCAGTGACGGGGGGACATGGTTGGCGAACACCGGGGAGCTGTTTTTT.

The rearrangement uses TRBV5-1 and TRBJ1-3; D gene uncertain. The CDR3 has 16 residues. The germline gives CDR1 SGHRS, CDR2 YFSETQ. V was cut by 0 bases and J by 4 bases, with 14 bases left in between. The CDR3 loop is CASSLASTGSGNTIYF. For the CDR3, the DNA is TGCGCCAGCAGCTTGGCATCCACGGGCTCCGGAAACACCATATATTTT. Using reference TRBV5-1 and TRBJ1-3 for the parts outside the CDR3, the full variable domain is KAGVTQTPRYLIKTRGQQVTLSCSPISGHRSVSWYQQTPGQGLQFLFEYFSETQRNKGNFPGRFSGRQFSNSRSEMNVSTLELGDSALYLCASSLASTGSGNTIYFGEGSWLTVV.

The chain joins TRBV7-9 to TRBJ1-3; no definite D call. V lost 3 bases and J lost 4, with 10 bases in between. The CDR3 runs to 14 residues. The germline CDR1 and CDR2 sequences are SEHNR and FQNEAQ (reference sequence). The CDR3 sequence is CASSFISGGNTIYF. The CDR3 region has the DNA TGTGCCAGCAGCTTCATATCAGGCGGAAACACCATATATTTT.

This clone has a single count. The rearrangement links TRBV28 to TRBJ1-6; 8 nucleotides agree with TRBD1. The CDR3 spans 14 residues. The trim removed 5 bases at V and 10 bases at J, leaving 7 bases unmatched. Germline values: CDR1 MDHEN, CDR2 SYDVKM. Written as DNA, the CDR3 is TGTGCCAGCAGTCGGACAGGGATGAAATCACCCCTCCACTTT. Residues: CASSRTGMKSPLHF.

This clone is labeled as medium-sized. V usage is TRBV6-2 or TRBV6-3 and J usage is TRBJ1-1; D gene ambiguous. From germline, CDR1 is MNHEY and CDR2 SVGEGT. The CDR3 runs 11 residues. V was cut by 5 bases and J by 5 bases, with 6 bases left in between. CDR3 DNA: TGTGCCAGCAGTCCACAGACTGAAGCTTTCTTT. It is translated as CASSPQTEAFF.

The rearrangement links TRBV5-1 to TRBJ2-2; 7 bases are shared with TRBD1. Germline assignment: CDR1 SGHRS and CDR2 YFSETQ. The CDR3 has 16 residues. With 2 bases clipped from V and 5 bases from J, the junction kept 9 bases outside the gene matches. CDR3 sequence: CASSFLDRFGTGELFF. CDR3 coding DNA: TGCGCCAGCAGCTTTTTGGACAGGTTTGGTACCGGGGAGCTGTTTTTT. Full variable domain (missing parts from reference TRBV5-1 and TRBJ2-2): KAGVTQTPRYLIKTRGQQVTLSCSPISGHRSVSWYQQTPGQGLQFLFEYFSETQRNKGNFPGRFSGRQFSNSRSEMNVSTLELGDSALYLCASSFLDRFGTGELFFGEGSRLTVL.

The V and J genes are TRBV5-1 and TRBJ2-7; D gene unclear. This CDR3 comprises 16 residues. V lost 4 bases to trimming and J lost 0 bases, with 17 bases between them. CDR1 and CDR2 from the germline V gene are SGHRS and YFSETQ. CDR3 sequence (DNA): TGCGCCAGCAGCCTGGAAATGGCCTCGAGCTCCTACGAGCAGTACTTC. It encodes CASSLEMASSSYEQYF.

The chain combines TRBV10-3 with TRBJ1-1, with D uncertain. The germline V gene encodes CDR1 ENHRY and CDR2 SYGVKD. This CDR3 has 15 residues. Trimming took off 3 bases at V and 2 bases at J, with 13 bases between the two ends. CDR3 in DNA: TGTGCCATCAGTGACAGGACGGTGCTCAACACTGAAGCTTTCTTT. Its translation is CAISDRTVLNTEAFF.

Only one count was recorded for this clone. This rearrangement joins TRBV9 to TRBJ2-1, with D unclear. This CDR3 contains 12 residues. V shed 3 bases and J shed 10 bases, with 11 bases lying between them. From germline, CDR1 is SGDLS and CDR2 YYNGEE. The CDR3 bases are TGTGCCAGCAGCGCCCCCTTGGGGGAGCAGTTCTTC. It specifies CASSAPLGEQFF.

The genes are TRBV12-3 or TRBV12-4 and TRBJ2-1, with a weak D call TRBD1 (5 bases). Trimming removed 0 bases from V and 13 bases from J, with 10 bases in between. The CDR3 is 12 amino acids. CDR3 loop: CASSLALQVQFF. The CDR3 coding sequence is TGTGCCAGCAGTTTAGCATTACAGGTACAGTTCTTC.

This rearrangement joins TRBV24-1 to TRBJ1-1; maybe TRBD1 (6 bases). V was clipped by 4 bases and J by 2 bases, with 13 bases between them. This CDR3 spans 15 amino acids. The V gene's germline CDR1 is KGHDR and CDR2 SFDVKD. The CDR3 region is CATSEGGAANTEAFF. In DNA, the CDR3 is TGTGCCACCAGTGAGGGGGGGGCGGCTAACACTGAAGCTTTCTTT.

V is TRBV14 and J is TRBJ1-2; no clear D. Germline V gene sequence: CDR1 SGHDN, CDR2 FVKESK. The germline V and J ends were trimmed by 4 bases and 6 bases, with 12 bases remaining between them. The CDR3 is made up of 13 amino acids. CDR3 loop: CASSRQPGDGYTF. CDR3 DNA: TGTGCCAGCAGCCGCCAACCCGGGGATGGCTACACCTTC.

The rearrangement links TRBV24-1 to TRBJ1-1; D may be TRBD1 (6 bases). CDR3 length: 13 amino acids. CDR1 KGHDR and CDR2 SFDVKD come from the germline V gene. Deletions cut 9 bases from V and 2 bases from J, with 12 bases between. The CDR3 is CATARDTNTEAFF. Here the CDR3 DNA reads TGTGCCACCGCCCGGGACACCAACACTGAAGCTTTCTTT.

A note on this clone: Additional DNA sequences in this sample encode the identical CDR3. The V and J genes are TRBV5-1 and TRBJ1-3; D is unresolved. Trimming shortened V by 4 bases and J by 0 bases, and 5 bases separated the two germline ends. There are 13 residues in the CDR3. CDR1 is SGHRS and CDR2 is YFSETQ in the germline V gene. CDR3 residues: CASSTGSGNTIYF. CDR3 nucleotide sequence: TGCGCCAGCAGCACGGGCTCTGGAAACACCATATATTTT.

This chain uses TRBV5-1 with TRBJ2-2; 10 bases align to TRBD2. V lost 4 bases to trimming and J lost 1 base; unmatched junction nucleotides: 13. Germline V gives CDR1 SGHRS, CDR2 YFSETQ. The CDR3 runs to 19 residues. As DNA, the CDR3 is TGCGCCAGCAGCCCCGGGGTTCTAGCGGGAGCGCGGAACACCGGGGAGCTGTTTTTT. Amino acids: CASSPGVLAGARNTGELFF.